This TCR beta chain was sequenced in a study of glioma-infiltrating T cells after dendritic cell vaccination. In the study overall: Monocyte-derived dendritic cells, cultured less than 8 days with IL-4 and GM-CSF, were pulsed with autologous tumor lysate. At biweekly intervals, patients got three intradermal dendritic cell vaccine injections.

Described time point: after dendritic cell vaccination, including at tumor progression/relapse. The immunoSEQ assay amplified TCRB CDR3 from up to roughly 2 ug DNA. Produced via immunoSEQ multiplex PCR; TCRdb's table is partial and in-frame only. The data show 65,000 or so clones, about 89% seen once. Losses at the gene ends were 5 bases for V and 1 base for J; bases not matched to a gene: 5. Germline CDR1 reads SGHVS; CDR2 reads FNYEAQ. This CDR3 contains 16 residues. V is TRBV7-6 and J is TRBJ2-3; 11 bases agree with TRBD2. The clonotype originates from a human donor with glioblastoma. The sequencing here drew on blood, taken after dendritic cell vaccination. CDR3 in amino acids: CASSPTLAGGTDTQYF. The CDR3 coding sequence is TGTGCCAGCAGCCCTACACTAGCGGGGGGCACAGATACGCAGTATTTT.